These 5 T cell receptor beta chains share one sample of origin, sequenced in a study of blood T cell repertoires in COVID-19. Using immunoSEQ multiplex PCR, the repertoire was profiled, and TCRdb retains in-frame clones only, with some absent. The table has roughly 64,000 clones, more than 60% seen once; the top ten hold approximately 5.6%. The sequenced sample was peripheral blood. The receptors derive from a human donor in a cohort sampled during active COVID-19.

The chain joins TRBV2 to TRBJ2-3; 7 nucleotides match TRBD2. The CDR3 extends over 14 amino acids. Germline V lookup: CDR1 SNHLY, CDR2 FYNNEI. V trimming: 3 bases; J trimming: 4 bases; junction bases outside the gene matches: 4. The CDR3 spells CASSEGLAADTQYF. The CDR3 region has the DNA TGTGCCAGCAGTGAGGGCCTAGCGGCAGATACGCAGTATTTT. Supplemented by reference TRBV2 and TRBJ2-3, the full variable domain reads EPEVTQTPSHQVTQMGQEVILRCVPISNHLYFYWYRQILGQKVEFLVSFYNNEISEKSEIFDDQFSVERPDGSNFTLKIRSTKLEDSAMYFCASSEGLAADTQYFGPGTRLTVL.

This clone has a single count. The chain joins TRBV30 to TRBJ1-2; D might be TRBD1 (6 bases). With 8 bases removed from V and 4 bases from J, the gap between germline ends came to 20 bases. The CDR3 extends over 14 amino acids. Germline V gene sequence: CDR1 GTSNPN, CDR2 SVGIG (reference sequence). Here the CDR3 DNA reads TGTGCCGTGACCCGGGACAACGGAGGCTATGGCTACACCTTC. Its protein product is CAVTRDNGGYGYTF.

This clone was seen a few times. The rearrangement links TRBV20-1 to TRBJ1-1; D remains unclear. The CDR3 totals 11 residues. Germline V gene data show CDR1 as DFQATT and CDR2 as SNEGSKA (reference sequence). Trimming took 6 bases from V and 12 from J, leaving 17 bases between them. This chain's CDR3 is CSAASRELSFF. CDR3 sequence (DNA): TGCAGTGCAGCTTCTAGGGAGTTGTCTTTCTTT.

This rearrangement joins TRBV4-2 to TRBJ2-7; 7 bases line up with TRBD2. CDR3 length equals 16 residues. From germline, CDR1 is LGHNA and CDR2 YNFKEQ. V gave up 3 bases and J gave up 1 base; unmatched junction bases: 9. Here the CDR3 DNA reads TGTGCCAGCAGCCAGGGCGGGGCTAGCGGATCCTACGAGCAGTACTTC. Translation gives CASSQGGASGSYEQYF.

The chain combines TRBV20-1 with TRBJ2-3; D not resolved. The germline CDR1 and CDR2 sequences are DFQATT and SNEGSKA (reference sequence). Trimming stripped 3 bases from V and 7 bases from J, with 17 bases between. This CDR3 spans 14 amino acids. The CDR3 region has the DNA TGCAGTGCTAGTCCCGGGTTGGGTGGAAATACGCAGTATTTT. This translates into CSASPGLGGNTQYF.